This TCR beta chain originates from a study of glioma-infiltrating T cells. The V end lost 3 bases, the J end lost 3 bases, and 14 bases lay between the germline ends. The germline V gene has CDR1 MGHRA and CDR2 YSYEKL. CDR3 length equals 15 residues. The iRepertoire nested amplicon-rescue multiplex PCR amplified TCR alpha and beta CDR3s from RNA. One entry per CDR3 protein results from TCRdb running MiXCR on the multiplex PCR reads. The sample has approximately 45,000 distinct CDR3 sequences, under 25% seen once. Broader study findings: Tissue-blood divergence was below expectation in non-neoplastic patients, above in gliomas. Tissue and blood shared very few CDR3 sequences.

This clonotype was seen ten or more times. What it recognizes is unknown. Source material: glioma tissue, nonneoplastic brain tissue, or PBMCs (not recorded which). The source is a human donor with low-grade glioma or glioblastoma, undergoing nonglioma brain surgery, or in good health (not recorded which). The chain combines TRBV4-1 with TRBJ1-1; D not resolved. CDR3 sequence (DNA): TGCGCCAGCAGCCAGGCCGACGCAGGTTACACTGAAGCTTTCTTT. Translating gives CASSQADAGYTEAFF.